This T cell receptor (beta chain) was identified in a study of vaccination and CD4 T cells after COVID-19. Looking at the study overall: For post-vaccine samples, collection took place a median about 72 days after dose two, ranging from 14 to 241. The cells in question were stimulated using overlapping spike peptides derived from SARS-CoV-2, HCoV-NL63, HCoV-OC43 and HCoV-229E.

The germline CDR1 and CDR2 sequences are LGHNA and YSLEER. CDR3 size: 16 residues. The V gene end was trimmed by 2 bases and the J gene end by 8 bases; junction bases not matched to a gene: 11. With respect to this clonotype: Its target is not known.

Sequencing of DNA taken from cultured CD4+ T cells relied on the Oncomine TCR Beta short-read assay. In TCRdb, the PCR reads were re-called with MiXCR into one record per CDR3 protein. Of tens of thousands of distinct CDR3 sequences listed, approximately 32% are singletons. Indicated time point: late sampling 161 to 241 days after vaccination in a few convalescent patients. Treatment indicated: roughly 11-day PBMC culture with coronavirus spike peptide pools or control peptides (ViraFEST assay). Sample: CD4+ T cells from blood, cultured in vitro, taken about 7 months after SARS-CoV-2 vaccination. The chain has TRBV4-3 and TRBJ2-3; 9 bases agree with TRBD2. The clonotype comes from a human donor who had recovered from COVID-19. The CDR3 loop reads CASSQLSAGGEATQYF. The DNA of the CDR3 is TGCGCCAGCAGCCAACTCTCAGCGGGAGGCGAAGCTACGCAGTATTTT.